This T cell receptor (beta chain) comes out of a study of T cells in Graves' hyperthyroidism and ophthalmopathy. Looking at the study overall: Before treatment of any kind, peripheral blood was taken at initial diagnosis. Points from the study as a whole: Before onset, by a median of approximately 6.8 months, the model predicted ophthalmopathy.

Using RNA transcripts as the source, TCR beta CDR3 regions were amplified. First-round RT-PCR of the TCR CDR3 relied on the HTBI primer set. TCRdb passed the multiplex PCR reads through MiXCR, listing each CDR3 protein once. The table lists nearly 600,000 distinct CDR3 sequences, approximately 15% of them singletons, with around 7% in the top ten. This clonotype has ten or more counts. Antigen unknown. The CDR3 has 15 residues. With V trimmed by 3 bases and J by 2 bases, 2 bases remained unmatched. Looked up from germline, CDR1 is WSHSY and CDR2 is SAAADI. Any patient presenting with uncontrolled infection, other autoimmune disease, pregnancy or lactation was left out. The diagnoses drew upon clinical symptoms, serum thyroxine and TRAb, thyroid ultrasound and orbital computed tomography.

V usage is TRBV10-2 and J usage is TRBJ2-5; 11 positions match TRBD2. The clonotype was recovered from a woman under 30 with Graves' ophthalmopathy. The material sequenced was blood. CDR3 DNA: TGCGCCAGCAGTGAAGTAGCGGGAGGGCAAGAGACCCAGTACTTC. Amino acid sequence: CASSEVAGGQETQYF.